These T cell receptor beta chains were read from a single sample in a study of blood T cells in healthy people across ages. TCRdb ran MiXCR on the 5' RACE reads and lists one entry per CDR3 protein. The table has approximately 800,000 distinct CDR3 sequences, roughly 35% seen once. Sequences were obtained from blood. These receptors all come from a man between 18 and 35 years old in good health. The CDR3 runs from the conserved cysteine through the conserved F or W. The D gene is left open where the match is weak. Expanded clones get a size class; other rows say once, few or many, or leave the size out.

len: 14
j_gene: TRBJ2-5
v_gene: TRBV19
d_gene: .
abundance: few
CDR3nt: TGTGCCAGTAGTTACAGTCGGGACGGGGAGACCCAGTACTTC
CDR3aa: CASSYSRDGETQYF

len: 15
j_gene: TRBJ2-7
v_gene: TRBV12-5
d_gene: TRBD1
abundance: few
CDR3nt: TGTGCTAGTGGTCAGGGGACAGGGGAAGGGTACGAGCAGTACTTC
CDR3aa: CASGQGTGEGYEQYF

len: 16
j_gene: TRBJ2-6
v_gene: TRBV4-3
d_gene: .
abundance: .
CDR3nt: TGCGCCAGCAGCCAAGACACAAACCCTGGGGCCAACGTCCTGACTTTC
CDR3aa: CASSQDTNPGANVLTF

len: 12
j_gene: TRBJ2-5
v_gene: TRBV3-1
d_gene: .
abundance: .
CDR3nt: TGTGCCAGCAGCCCCGCGCTCGAGACCCAGTACTTC
CDR3aa: CASSPALETQYF

len: 15
j_gene: TRBJ2-5
v_gene: TRBV7-7
d_gene: .
abundance: many
CDR3nt: TGTGCTAGCAGCTTAGACCCAGGGCCCCAAGAGACCCAGTACTTC
CDR3aa: CASSLDPGPQETQYF

len: 20
j_gene: TRBJ2-1
v_gene: TRBV4-3
d_gene: TRBD2
abundance: few
CDR3nt: TGCGCCAGCAGCCAAGATCTAACCGGGACTAGCGGGAACTCGTACAATGAGCAGTTCTTC
CDR3aa: CASSQDLTGTSGNSYNEQFF

len: 15
j_gene: TRBJ2-3
v_gene: TRBV20-1
d_gene: TRBD2
abundance: .
CDR3nt: TGCAGTGCGAACCCGGCTAGCGGGGTCTCGGATACGCAGTATTTT
CDR3aa: CSANPASGVSDTQYF

len: 16
j_gene: TRBJ2-1
v_gene: TRBV9
d_gene: .
abundance: many
CDR3nt: TGTGCCAGCAGCGTAGAGATGGCAGGGGCCTACAATGAGCAGTTCTTC
CDR3aa: CASSVEMAGAYNEQFF

len: 16
j_gene: TRBJ2-7
v_gene: TRBV7-9
d_gene: .
abundance: .
CDR3nt: TGTGCCAGCAGCCAAGGCCCGGCTAGGAGGGTCTACGAGCAGTACTTC
CDR3aa: CASSQGPARRVYEQYF

len: 15
j_gene: TRBJ2-1
v_gene: TRBV6-1
d_gene: TRBD2
abundance: few
CDR3nt: TGTGCCAGCAGTGAACTAGCGGGGGGGCACAATGAGCAGTTCTTC
CDR3aa: CASSELAGGHNEQFF

len: 14
j_gene: TRBJ2-7
v_gene: TRBV6-5
d_gene: .
abundance: .
CDR3nt: TGTGCCAGCAGTTACGGGGGCAGGGACCACGAGCAGTACTTC
CDR3aa: CASSYGGRDHEQYF

len: 14
j_gene: TRBJ1-2
v_gene: TRBV2
d_gene: TRBD1
abundance: few
CDR3nt: TGTGCCAGCAGCGGGACGGGACAGGCTATGGGCTACACCTTC
CDR3aa: CASSGTGQAMGYTF

len: 17
j_gene: TRBJ2-3
v_gene: TRBV21-1
d_gene: .
abundance: .
CDR3nt: TGTGCCAGCACCCCGGCAGGGACCCCATATAGCACAGATACGCAGTATTTT
CDR3aa: CASTPAGTPYSTDTQYF

len: 15
j_gene: TRBJ2-4
v_gene: TRBV25-1
d_gene: .
abundance: few
CDR3nt: TGTGCCAGCAGTGATGGATCGGGTGCGATATCGGAGCAGTACTTC
CDR3aa: CASSDGSGAISEQYF

len: 14
j_gene: TRBJ1-4
v_gene: TRBV30
d_gene: .
abundance: .
CDR3nt: TGTGCCTGGAAACAGGGTCTCGGAGGAGAAAAACTGTTTTTT
CDR3aa: CAWKQGLGGEKLFF

len: 15
j_gene: TRBJ2-7
v_gene: TRBV27
d_gene: .
abundance: .
CDR3nt: TGTGCCAGCAGTCGACACGCATCGGGTGTCTCGGAGCAGTACTTC
CDR3aa: CASSRHASGVSEQYF

len: 13
j_gene: TRBJ1-1
v_gene: TRBV7-3
d_gene: TRBD1
abundance: .
CDR3nt: TGTGCCAGCAGCCAGGCGGGACAGCAAGAAGCTTTCTTT
CDR3aa: CASSQAGQQEAFF

len: 17
j_gene: TRBJ2-6
v_gene: TRBV4-3
d_gene: .
abundance: .
CDR3nt: TGCGCCAGCAGCCCCCAGGGGGGCGTTTCTGGGGCCAACGTCCTGACTTTC
CDR3aa: CASSPQGGVSGANVLTF

len: 15
j_gene: TRBJ2-7
v_gene: TRBV27
d_gene: .
abundance: .
CDR3nt: TGTGCCAGCAGTTCGAGCGGTGGTACCGACCGCGAGCAGTACTTC
CDR3aa: CASSSSGGTDREQYF

len: 16
j_gene: TRBJ2-3
v_gene: TRBV12-3/TRBV12-4
d_gene: TRBD1
abundance: .
CDR3nt: TGTGCCAGCAGTTTAGAGACAGGGGGCTTTGGAGATACGCAGTATTTT
CDR3aa: CASSLETGGFGDTQYF

len: 13
j_gene: TRBJ2-3
v_gene: TRBV12-3/TRBV12-4
d_gene: .
abundance: many
CDR3nt: TGTGCCAGCAGTTTGAGCGGCGCAGATACGCAGTATTTT
CDR3aa: CASSLSGADTQYF

len: 13
j_gene: TRBJ2-3
v_gene: TRBV27
d_gene: .
abundance: few
CDR3nt: TGTGCCAGCAGTTTAGAAGGGGAAGATACGCAGTATTTT
CDR3aa: CASSLEGEDTQYF

len: 14
j_gene: TRBJ1-1
v_gene: TRBV7-9
d_gene: TRBD1
abundance: .
CDR3nt: TGTGCCAGCAGCCCACTCACAGGGACAGCTGAAGCTTTCTTT
CDR3aa: CASSPLTGTAEAFF

len: 14
j_gene: TRBJ2-7
v_gene: TRBV12-3/TRBV12-4
d_gene: .
abundance: few
CDR3nt: TGTGCCAGCAGTCAAATAGCTATCGGGAATGAGCAGTACTTC
CDR3aa: CASSQIAIGNEQYF

len: 14
j_gene: TRBJ1-1
v_gene: TRBV12-3/TRBV12-4
d_gene: .
abundance: .
CDR3nt: TGTGCCAGCAGTTTAGGTCCGAGGGGCACTGAAGCTTTCTTT
CDR3aa: CASSLGPRGTEAFF